This T cell receptor beta chain was sequenced in a study of CXCR3-negative and CXCR3-positive naive CD8 T cells. Note on this clonotype: Its antigen is not identified.

Libraries of TRB cDNA were made by 5' RACE and carried UMIs. Following a re-call of the 5' RACE reads, TCRdb has one entry per CDR3 protein and lacks DNA. The repertoire table contains about 98,000 distinct CDR3 sequences. The study's findings and limits: Once cells were cryopreserved, CXCR3 expression went down partly, and most assays used fresh PBMCs. TRB CDR3s were more hydrophobic in CXCR3-positive than in CXCR3-negative naive cells.

Sequences were obtained from naive CXCR3+ CD8+ T cells from blood. Sample subset: CD45RO-CCR7+CD27+CD95- naive CD8+ T cells expressing CXCR3 (TNR3+). This clonotype originated in a human donor in good health. Some clones in this sample may be carry-over from other donors' samples.

The chain's CDR3 is CSAWLLAGDTDTQYF. The chain joins TRBV20-1 to TRBJ2-3; TCRdb's D call of TRBD2 is untestable without DNA. Germline values: CDR1 DFQATT, CDR2 SNEGSKA (reference sequence). The CDR3 sequence is 15 residues long.